This is a list of T cell receptor beta chains from one sample in a study of shared T cell receptors in the human thymus. Assay used: immunoSEQ multiplex PCR; TCRdb lists only in-frame clones, some missing. The sample shows over 350,000 clones, 95% of them seen only once. Sequenced input: thymocytes. The receptors derive from a human donor. The CDR3 runs from the conserved cysteine through the conserved F or W. Each record gives: J gene, D gene, V gene, clone size, CDR3 DNA, CDR3 protein. The D gene is left open where the match is weak. A clone size is listed for some rows: how often the clone was seen (once, few, many), or a class if it is expanded.

TRBJ2-1,TRBD2,TRBV5-1,.,TGCGCCAGCAGCTTGGAGGCGGGAGGACCGCATGAGCAGTTCTTC,CASSLEAGGPHEQFF
TRBJ2-3,.,TRBV7-8,.,TGTGCCAGCAGCTTAAACCCTAGCGCCGGCACAGATACGCAGTATTTT,CASSLNPSAGTDTQYF
TRBJ2-1,TRBD2,TRBV29-1,.,TGCAGCGTTGAAGGGGAGGTTGGGACTAGCGGGGGCGCGGCATACAATGAGCAGTTCTTC,CSVEGEVGTSGGAAYNEQFF
TRBJ2-3,TRBD2,TRBV28,.,TGTGCCAGCACCCCCTTCGTAGCGGGGTCCGGAGATACGCAGTATTTT,CASTPFVAGSGDTQYF
TRBJ2-7,.,TRBV1,.,TGCACCAGCAGCCAAGATTCTCCGATGGGACAGGAACCCTACGAGCAGTACTTC,CTSSQDSPMGQEPYEQYF
TRBJ2-7,TRBD1,TRBV27,.,TGTGCCAGCAGTTCCCCCCCCCTAAGGGGGCTGGTTGTGTACGAGCAGTACTTC,CASSSPPLRGLVVYEQYF
TRBJ2-3,.,TRBV6-1,.,TGTGCCAGCAGTAACAGGGTCTGGGGGTATTTT,CASSNRVWGYF
TRBJ2-4,TRBD2,TRBV5-4,.,TGTGCCAGCAGCTCGGTAGATGTCGCGGGACTAGCAAACATTCAGTACTTC,CASSSVDVAGLANIQYF
TRBJ2-3,TRBD2,TRBV28,.,TGTGCCAGCAGTTTTCAGCGGGACTCTAGCACAGATACGCAGTATTTT,CASSFQRDSSTDTQYF
TRBJ2-7,TRBD1,TRBV6-6,once,TGTGCCAGCAGACCGGACAGGGCGGGCTCCTACGAGCAGTACTTC,CASRPDRAGSYEQYF
TRBJ2-5,TRBD2,TRBV7-2,once,TGTGCCAGCAGCTTAGATCTAGCGGGGTTTTTAGAGACCCAGTACTTC,CASSLDLAGFLETQYF
TRBJ2-1,TRBD2,TRBV7-7,.,TGTGCTAGCAGCCAGGGACTAGCCCCGAGCTCCTACAATGAGCAGTTCTTC,CASSQGLAPSSYNEQFF
TRBJ1-2,.,TRBV14,.,TGTGCCAGCAGCCCCACGGTTCAGGAGCGCGGTAACTATGGCTACACCTTC,CASSPTVQERGNYGYTF
TRBJ2-7,TRBD1,TRBV7-8,.,TGTGCCAGCAGCTCCCGGGACAGGGGACTCTACGAGCAGTACTTC,CASSSRDRGLYEQYF
TRBJ1-1,.,TRBV18,.,TGTGCCAGCTCATTAGTACAGGGTGACACTGAAGCTTTCTTT,CASSLVQGDTEAFF
TRBJ1-1,.,TRBV11-3,once,TGTGCCAGCAGCTCCCGGTCGAACACTGAAGCTTTCTTT,CASSSRSNTEAFF
TRBJ1-5,.,TRBV2,.,TGTGCCAGCAGGGAGGTTGGACAAACCCTAGGGGGGCCCCAGCATTTT,CASREVGQTLGGPQHF
TRBJ1-5,.,TRBV19,once,TGTGCCAGTAGTATCATCAGGGATGACAATCAGCCCCAGCATTTT,CASSIIRDDNQPQHF
TRBJ2-3,.,TRBV10-1,.,TGCACTAGGAGTTGGAGGGGGGATACGCAGTATTTT,CTRSWRGDTQYF
TRBJ2-7,TRBD1,TRBV27,.,TGTGCCACAGGGGGCTACGAGCAGTACTTC,CATGGYEQYF
TRBJ2-3,.,TRBV10-3,.,TGTGCCATCAGAACTGGGGATACGCAGTATTTT,CAIRTGDTQYF
TRBJ2-7,.,TRBV30,.,TGTGCCTGGAGTGATGGCGAGGCCCAAAAAACCTACGAGCAGTACTTC,CAWSDGEAQKTYEQYF
TRBJ2-7,.,TRBV4-1,once,TGCGCCAGCAGCCAAGAAAGAGTAGCGCCTCCAAAAGTCTCCTACGAGCAGTACTTC,CASSQERVAPPKVSYEQYF
TRBJ2-7,.,TRBV15,few,TGTGCCACCAGCAGAGACGAGGGCCAGGGTCGGTCACGCTACGAGCAGTACTTC,CATSRDEGQGRSRYEQYF
TRBJ2-3,.,TRBV13,.,TGTGCCAGCAGCTTGGGTGGGAAGCCCGGTTCCTGCACAGATACGCAGTATTTT,CASSLGGKPGSCTDTQYF
TRBJ2-5,.,TRBV7-2,once,TGTGCCAGCAGCCAGGGGCGGGGAGAGACCCAGTACTTC,CASSQGRGETQYF
TRBJ1-2,TRBD1,TRBV9,.,TGTGCCAGCAGCCCTCGCCGGGACAGTGGAAAAAACTATGGCTACACCTTC,CASSPRRDSGKNYGYTF
TRBJ2-3,TRBD2,TRBV29-1,.,TGCAGCGTTGTAGCGGGAGGGCCCTCAGATACGCAGTATTTT,CSVVAGGPSDTQYF
TRBJ2-2,.,TRBV21-1,.,TGTGCCAGCAGCAAATCTTGGGACATCTACACCGGGGAGCTGTTTTTT,CASSKSWDIYTGELFF
TRBJ1-5,.,TRBV15,.,TGTGCCACCAGCAGATCAGGGTATAGCAATCAGCCCCAGCATTTT,CATSRSGYSNQPQHF
TRBJ1-1,.,TRBV5-4,.,TGTGCCAGCAGTCAGACAGTGAACACTGAAGCTTTCTTT,CASSQTVNTEAFF
TRBJ2-7,TRBD2,TRBV2,.,TGTGCCAGCTTTACAATGGCTAGCGGGCCCCACGAGCAGTACTTC,CASFTMASGPHEQYF
TRBJ1-3,.,TRBV10-3,.,TGTGCCATCACGGGGGATCCTGGAAACACCATATATTTT,CAITGDPGNTIYF
TRBJ2-5,TRBD2,TRBV7-7,.,TGTGCTAGCAGCTCCATAGAGCGGGGGCGGGGGGAGACCCAGTACTTC,CASSSIERGRGETQYF
TRBJ1-1,.,TRBV20-1,.,TGCAGTGCTAGGGGGACAGCTTTCTTT,CSARGTAFF
TRBJ2-5,.,TRBV29-1,.,TGCAGCGTTGAAGCCTTATACAGGGACAGCGGGCGAGAGACCCAGTACTTC,CSVEALYRDSGRETQYF
TRBJ2-4,TRBD1,TRBV27,.,TGTGCCAGCAGTTTATCGGGACAGGGAAAGGCCAAAAACATTCAGTACTTC,CASSLSGQGKAKNIQYF
TRBJ2-6,.,TRBV9,.,TGTGCCAGCAGCGTAGCCATCTCTGGGGCCAACGTCCTGACTTTC,CASSVAISGANVLTF
TRBJ2-7,TRBD1,TRBV5-1,.,TGCGCCAGCAGCCTGGGACAGGGGCACCACGAGCAGTACTTC,CASSLGQGHHEQYF
TRBJ1-5,TRBD1,TRBV30,.,TGTGCCTGGAGTACAGGGGCGGACAATCAGCCCCAGCATTTT,CAWSTGADNQPQHF
TRBJ2-7,.,TRBV14,.,TGTGCCAGCAGCCAAGATCCGGCTAGGGTCTACGAGCAGTACTTC,CASSQDPARVYEQYF
TRBJ2-5,.,TRBV4-1,.,TGCGCCAGCAGCCAAGTATTTAATTACCCAGGAGAGACCCAGTACTTC,CASSQVFNYPGETQYF
TRBJ2-1,.,TRBV28,.,TGTGCCAGCAGTTTAGGAGCGAATGAGCAGTTCTTC,CASSLGANEQFF
TRBJ1-2,.,TRBV28,.,TGTGCCAGCAGGGAGGCCCCCGCGATCTACACCTTC,CASREAPAIYTF
TRBJ1-1,.,TRBV5-4,.,TGTGCCAGCAGCTTGGGGCCCGGTATGAACACTGAAGCTTTCTTT,CASSLGPGMNTEAFF
TRBJ1-5,.,TRBV6-5,.,TGTGCCAGCACGGCGGGGAGCAATCAGCCCCAGCATTTT,CASTAGSNQPQHF
TRBJ2-7,.,TRBV12-2,.,TGTGCAAGTCGCTTAGAGGGACAGGGGGCTGACGAGCAGTACTTC,CASRLEGQGADEQYF